This T cell receptor (beta chain) derives from a study of OX40 agonist ivuxolimab in advanced cancers. Concerning the study at large: The costimulatory receptor OX40 (CD134) was targeted by ivuxolimab, a fully human IgG2 agonistic monoclonal antibody. Intravenous ivuxolimab was administered to patients every 2 weeks at six dose levels: 0.01, 0.1, 0.3, 1.5, 3 and 10 mg/kg. Of the approximately 54 dose-escalation patients, hepatocellular carcinoma was present in around 20, melanoma in roughly 15, renal cell carcinoma in 9 and head and neck cancer in 9. The dose-escalation cohort was about 83% male with a mean age of approximately 60 years, ranging from roughly 23 to 85. Prior anti-PD-1, anti-PD-L1 or anti-CTLA-4 therapy was permitted, and about 40% of dose-escalation patients had received checkpoint inhibitors. Partial responses occurred in three dose-escalation patients, of whom one had hepatocellular carcinoma and two had cutaneous melanoma. Peripheral TCRbeta sequencing aimed to test whether ivuxolimab altered TCR sequence diversity and caused clonal T-cell expansion. The paper describes the monotherapy dose-escalation part (N of about 55 patients) of the phase I trial of ivuxolimab. General findings and caveats noted by the study authors: At doses from 0.1 to 3.0 mg/kg, clonal expansion was seen in both CD4+ and CD8+ blood T cells between baseline and week 6. Low levels of normalized T-cell clonal expansion were also seen in some patients who did not respond. In the 0.1-3.0 mg/kg groups, partial responders had among the lowest normalized peripheral clonal expansion, particularly in CD8+ T cells. Which antigens the clonally expanded peripheral T cells were specific for was not determined. After ivuxolimab, CD8+ T cells had more expanded clones than CD4+ T cells on average.

To note about this clone: Which antigen it targets is not known. Base qualities are not provided; no much larger clone lies one nucleotide away.

Genomic DNA was extracted from sorted cells for sequencing of the TCRbeta CDR3 region. TCRbeta CDR3 regions were sequenced using the immunoSEQ Assay. TCRdb carries this immuneACCESS record with in-frame sequences only. Its versions omit some clonotypes, under half of them owing to an unresolved V gene in the studies checked, with the rest unexplained. Recorded for this sample are around 69,000 clones; 83% of them occurred a single time. The ten largest make up 0.7% of the sample. Patients with a history of autoimmune disease or receiving systemic immunosuppression were excluded from the trial. Peripheral blood for TCR sequencing was collected from all dose cohorts at baseline, on cycle 4 day 1, and on cycle 7 day 1. Samples were obtained from an open-label, multicenter, first-in-human phase I dose-escalation trial of ivuxolimab. The trial enrolled adults with locally advanced or metastatic head and neck squamous cell, hepatocellular, melanoma or renal cell carcinoma. Before TCR sequencing, CD4+ and CD8+ T cells were separately sorted from peripheral blood.

Compared with germline, V lacks 4 bases and J lacks 1 base; bases without a gene match: 4. Spanning cysteine to phenylalanine, the CDR3 consists of 15 amino acids. The kept DNA is CDR3 alone, 45 bases in frame from the first base. The germline V gene supplies CDR1 MGHDK and CDR2 SYGVNS. The clonotype was recovered from an adult with an advanced solid tumor such as melanoma, head and neck, liver or kidney cancer. The chain links TRBV25-1 with TRBJ2-7; the junction holds 10 bases that match TRBD1. The material sequenced was CD4+ or CD8+ T cells sorted from blood, taken in a trial of the OX40 agonist ivuxolimab. The bases read TGTGCCAGCAGTGCCTGGGACAGGGGATCCTACGAGCAGTACTTC. This gives the protein CASSAWDRGSYEQYF.